This T cell receptor beta chain comes out of a study of blood T cell repertoires in COVID-19. Study context: Sites across the United States, Italy and Spain contributed samples from acute and convalescent COVID-19. Nucleic acid was either cDNA or gDNA, and it came from T cells, B-cell-depleted T cells, or PBMCs.

Germline V gene lookup returns CDR1 SGHTA and CDR2 FQGNSA. The CDR3 consists of 16 residues. V shed 5 bases, J shed 4 bases, and the junction held 4 bases outside the gene matches. In the original analysis: Reference gene primers were amplified, and this amplification served to estimate nucleated cell counts. Measured with immunoSEQ multiplex PCR; TCRdb has only the in-frame clones, and not every one. V and J calls and clone size are given by that table; D and trimming were obtained from the DNA. The data show fewer than 150,000 clones, approximately 84% seen once. The sequenced sample consisted of peripheral blood. This receptor was obtained from a woman in her 30s who had recovered from COVID-19. The V call is TRBV7-2, the J call TRBJ2-4; 14 bases map to TRBD2. CDR3 DNA: TGTGCCAGCAGCGCGGGACTAGCGGGAGATAAAAACATTCAGTACTTC. It codes for CASSAGLAGDKNIQYF.